This passage covers 31 T cell receptor beta chains from one sample sequenced in a study of blood T cell repertoires in COVID-19 (dated by TCRdb to the early 2020s). Receptor libraries were prepared by the immunoSEQ multiplex PCR assay. Drawn from immuneACCESS, this table holds only the in-frame rearrangements with V and J called that TCRdb kept. Clones are partly lost; checked studies trace under half to an unresolved V gene and leave the rest unexplained. This sample holds approximately 210,000 clones; approximately 86% were observed only once. The ten largest make up roughly 1.5% of the sample. Sequencing was performed on peripheral blood. Every receptor here comes from a man between 18 and 35 years old with active or convalescent COVID-19.

Comment on this clone: Other nucleotide sequences in the sample specify the same CDR3. The chain is built from TRBV6-5 and TRBJ2-7; D not certain. Germline assignment: CDR1 MNHEY and CDR2 SVGAGI. Trimming left V 6 bases short and J 3 bases short, with 6 bases between. The CDR3 contains 11 residues. The CDR3 loop is CASRNGYEQYF. CDR3 in DNA: TGTGCCAGCAGAAACGGCTACGAGCAGTACTTC.

The chain is built from TRBV10-3 and TRBJ2-7; tentative D call: TRBD1 (6 bases). The CDR3 sequence is 17 residues long. V dropped 3 bases and J dropped 7 bases, with 25 bases sitting between them. Germline values: CDR1 ENHRY, CDR2 SYGVKD. The CDR3 bases are TGTGCCATCAGTGACCTCCGCTCGGGTGGGGGCGGAACTGAGCAGTACTTC. Translating it yields CAISDLRSGGGGTEQYF.

V and J are TRBV29-1 and TRBJ1-2; perhaps TRBD1 as D (5 bases). Germline assignment: CDR1 SQVTM and CDR2 ANQGSEA. The CDR3 consists of 13 residues. Trimming took 0 bases from V and 7 from J, leaving 12 bases between them. The DNA for the CDR3 is TGCAGCGTTGAAGAACAGGCGACCTTTGGCTACACCTTC. It yields the protein CSVEEQATFGYTF. Full variable domain (remainder filled in from reference TRBV29-1 and TRBJ1-2): SAVISQKPSRDICQRGTSLTIQCQVDSQVTMMFWYRQQPGQSLTLIATANQGSEATYESGFVIDKFPISRPNLTFSTLTVSNMSPEDSSIYLCSVEEQATFGYTFGSGTRLTVV.

The chain couples TRBV10-1 to TRBJ1-4; D is ambiguous. Between the trimmed V and J ends, which lost 9 bases and 0 bases, there was a span of 11 bases. Germline V gene data show CDR1 as WNHNN and CDR2 as SYGVQD (reference sequence). This CDR3 has 14 residues. CDR3 protein: CASSLSSTNEKLFF. CDR3 DNA: TGCGCCAGTTCACTCTCTTCAACTAATGAAAAACTGTTTTTT.

This clone has just a few counts. The V call is TRBV20-1, the J call TRBJ2-7; D ambiguous. The CDR3 runs 15 residues. Germline CDR1 DFQATT, CDR2 SNEGSKA (reference sequence). The V end lost 3 bases, the J end lost 2 bases, and 17 bases lay between the germline ends. The CDR3 spells CSASSPSWATYEQYF. The CDR3 DNA is TGCAGTGCTAGTTCCCCCTCTTGGGCTACCTACGAGCAGTACTTC.

The rearrangement links TRBV4-1 to TRBJ1-4; tentative D call: TRBD1 (5 bases). CDR1 and CDR2 (germline): MGHRA, YSYEKL. The length of the CDR3 is 16 residues. Trimming pared 0 bases from V and 6 bases from J, leaving 14 bases between. CDR3 sequence (DNA): TGCGCCAGCAGCCAAGATTACGACAGTGTTTATGAAAAACTGTTTTTT. This codes for CASSQDYDSVYEKLFF.

For this clone: Because it lacks the conserved phenylalanine or tryptophan at the end, this CDR3 is likely a read error. The DNA is left out, because the CDR3 cannot be placed on it with certainty; the CDR3 is given as TCRdb lists it. The chain recombines TRBV5-6 with TRBJ2-7; TRBD2 is the table's D call, not checked against the DNA. CDR1 is SGHDT and CDR2 is YYEEEE in the germline V gene. The CDR3 adds up to 11 amino acids, both ends counted. The CDR3 loop reads CASSLVSGSQL.

The chain recombines TRBV11-3 with TRBJ1-1; no clear D. Germline V gene sequence: CDR1 SGHNT, CDR2 YENEEA. The V gene lost 1 base and the J gene lost 7 bases, with 7 bases spanning the gap. The CDR3 is 12 amino acids. The chain's CDR3 is CASSLVAGEAFF. CDR3 DNA sequence: TGTGCCAGCAGCTTAGTGGCGGGTGAAGCTTTCTTT.

This clone was seen a single time. The chain uses TRBV5-1 and TRBJ1-1, with 10 bases lining up with TRBD1. CDR3 length equals 15 residues. Germline V gene data show CDR1 as SGHRS and CDR2 as YFSETQ. Trimming took 4 bases from V and 5 from J; bases not matched to a gene: 8. The CDR3 protein is CASSAPGQGTTEAFF. The DNA for the CDR3 is TGCGCCAGCAGCGCACCGGGACAGGGGACTACTGAAGCTTTCTTT.

The V gene is TRBV7-8, the J gene TRBJ2-3, with 9 bases lining up with TRBD1. CDR1 is SGHVS, CDR2 FQNEAQ, per germline. Unmatched junction bases numbered 3, after V lost 5 bases and J lost 0 bases. The CDR3 sequence is 15 residues long. The CDR3 DNA is TGTGCCAGCAGCCCCGGGACAGGGAGCACAGATACGCAGTATTTT. Encoded protein: CASSPGTGSTDTQYF.

The chain joins TRBV5-6 to TRBJ2-7; 8 nucleotides agree with TRBD1. The CDR3 sequence is 15 residues long. J gave up 4 bases and V 4 bases, and 10 bases lay outside the gene matches. The V gene's germline CDR1 is SGHDT and CDR2 YYEEEE. The CDR3 coding sequence is TGTGCCAGCAGCCCACAACGGACAGGGTGGTACGAGCAGTACTTC. As protein: CASSPQRTGWYEQYF.

This chain links TRBV6-5 with TRBJ2-7; 7 bases fit TRBD1. The V gene's germline CDR1 is MNHEY and CDR2 SVGAGI. V dropped 7 bases and J dropped 1; count of bases not matched to a gene: 4. The CDR3 has 13 amino acids. The chain's CDR3 is CASKEGASYEQYF. The CDR3 region has the DNA TGTGCCAGCAAAGAGGGGGCTTCCTACGAGCAGTACTTC.

CDR3 sequence (DNA): TGTGCCAGCTCAACCACTCAGGGTCCTCAGGAGTACTTC. Residues: CASSTTQGPQEYF. This chain connects TRBV18 to TRBJ2-5, with D tentatively TRBD1 (5 bases). The CDR3 length is 13 residues. V was shortened by 5 bases and J by 12 bases, with 19 bases between the two germline ends. The germline CDR1 and CDR2 sequences are KGHSH and LQKENI. The full variable domain, completed using reference TRBV18 and TRBJ2-5, is NAGVMQNPRHLVRRRGQEARLRCSPMKGHSHVYWYRQLPEEGLKFMVYLQKENIIDESGMPKERFSAEFPKEGPSILRIQQVVRGDSAAYFCASSTTQGPQEYFGPGTRLLVL.

V is TRBV14 and J is TRBJ2-7; D call uncertain. Germline CDR1 is SGHDN and CDR2 is FVKESK. V was shortened by 0 bases and J by 0 bases, with 12 bases between the two germline ends. CDR3 length equals 16 residues. CDR3 region: CASSQEHTTYSYEQYF. Written as DNA, the CDR3 is TGTGCCAGCAGCCAAGAACATACTACTTACTCCTACGAGCAGTACTTC.

The J gene is TRBJ2-1, the V gene TRBV5-5; 8 bases align to TRBD2. Germline-derived CDR1 and CDR2 are SGHKS and YYEKEE (reference sequence). V lost 4 bases and J lost 4; bases outside the gene matches: 10. The CDR3 runs 16 residues. CDR3 DNA: TGTGCCAGCAGCCCCGATCTAGCGGGTATATACAATGAGCAGTTCTTC. It codes for CASSPDLAGIYNEQFF.

The rearrangement links TRBV19 to TRBJ1-2, with TRBD1 identical over 7 bases. Per the germline V gene, CDR1 is LNHDA and CDR2 is SQIVND (reference sequence). The trim removed 6 bases at V and 4 bases at J, leaving 8 bases unmatched. The CDR3 has 14 residues. The CDR3 protein is CASRFSGQPYGYTF. The CDR3 nucleotides are TGTGCCAGTAGATTCTCGGGACAGCCCTATGGCTACACCTTC.

The chain couples TRBV11-2 to TRBJ1-3; D is perhaps TRBD1 (6 bases). Germline-derived CDR1 and CDR2 are SGHAT and FQNNGV. V shed 5 bases and J shed 1 base, with 18 bases lying between them. This CDR3 is 17 amino acids long. The CDR3 DNA reads as TGTGCCAGCAGCAATGGAGCACAGGGTCCGTCTGGAAACACCATATATTTT. This translates into CASSNGAQGPSGNTIYF.

The chain has TRBV30 and TRBJ2-1; tentative D call: TRBD1 (6 bases). Per the germline V gene, CDR1 is GTSNPN and CDR2 is SVGIG (reference sequence). The V end was cut by 2 bases, the J end by 4 bases, with 18 bases between. This CDR3 contains 16 residues. CDR3 bases: TGTGCCTGGAGTAAAACTACAGGGACCCTTTACAATGAGCAGTTCTTC. It yields the protein CAWSKTTGTLYNEQFF.

The chain links TRBV7-8 to TRBJ2-3; D not resolved. The ends were cut back, 5 bases at V and 2 bases at J, with 5 bases in the middle. CDR1 and CDR2 (germline): SGHVS, FQNEAQ. CDR3 size: 12 residues. Written as DNA, the CDR3 is TGTGCCAGCAGCCCGTACACAGATACGCAGTATTTT. Translating gives CASSPYTDTQYF.

The chain employs TRBV10-3 and TRBJ2-2; 7 nucleotides match TRBD2. The V gene's germline CDR1 is ENHRY and CDR2 SYGVKD. The junction had 18 bases not matched to a gene; V was cut back by 6 bases and J by 5 bases. This CDR3 region has 18 residues. The CDR3 reads CAISGSDVAGVGTGELFF. The CDR3 DNA is TGTGCCATCAGCGGATCCGATGTGGCGGGAGTAGGGACCGGGGAGCTGTTTTTT.

The genes are TRBV28 and TRBJ1-1; no clear D. V was cut by 6 bases and J by 1 base, with 12 bases left in between. Germline assignment: CDR1 MDHEN and CDR2 SYDVKM. This CDR3 spans 14 amino acids. The CDR3 coding sequence is TGTGCCAGCAGGAGCGTCGGAGGGAACACTGAAGCTTTCTTT. Amino acid sequence: CASRSVGGNTEAFF.

The chain is built from TRBV3-1 (or the pseudogene TRBV3-2) and TRBJ2-7; 9 bases match TRBD1. J was trimmed by 3 bases and V by 1 base; bases with no gene match: 4. Germline assignment: CDR1 LGHDT and CDR2 YNNKEL (reference sequence). This CDR3 is 15 amino acids long. CDR3 in amino acids: CASSQAVTGGYEQYF. CDR3 DNA sequence: TGTGCCAGCAGCCAAGCGGTGACAGGGGGCTACGAGCAGTACTTC.

V usage is TRBV28 and J usage is TRBJ1-5; D is possibly TRBD1 (5 bases). The germline gives CDR1 MDHEN, CDR2 SYDVKM. CDR3 length: 15 residues. V lost 2 bases to trimming and J lost 7 bases, with 15 bases between them. The CDR3 is CASSLAGHLAQPQHF. CDR3 nucleotide sequence: TGTGCCAGCAGTTTAGCAGGACATTTAGCACAGCCCCAGCATTTT.

This clone was counted a few times. The chain combines TRBV30 with TRBJ1-6, with 9 bases aligning to TRBD1. The CDR3 length is 12 residues. Germline CDR1 is GTSNPN and CDR2 is SVGIG (reference sequence). Trimming at V came to 3 bases and at J to 15 bases, leaving 6 bases not matched to a gene. CDR3 DNA sequence: TGTGCCTGGAGCCCAACAGGGGGCCACCTCCACTTT. Its translation is CAWSPTGGHLHF.

This clone appeared a single time. This chain connects TRBV27 to TRBJ2-1; 7 bases map to TRBD2. The CDR3 has 14 amino acids. With V trimmed by 3 bases and J by 3 bases, 2 bases remained unmatched. Germline V gene lookup returns CDR1 MNHEY and CDR2 SMNVEV (reference sequence). The CDR3 protein is CASSFRTSYNEQFF. In DNA form, the CDR3 reads TGTGCCAGCAGTTTCCGGACTAGCTACAATGAGCAGTTCTTC.

The genes are TRBV7-6 and TRBJ1-3; D is undetermined. V lost 2 bases and J 0 bases, leaving 14 bases between the germline ends. Germline V gene lookup returns CDR1 SGHVS and CDR2 FNYEAQ. This CDR3 has 17 residues. This CDR3 is CASSLLGSAISGNTIYF. CDR3 sequence (DNA): TGTGCCAGCAGCTTACTAGGCAGTGCTATCTCTGGAAACACCATATATTTT.

This chain uses TRBV7-2 with TRBJ1-1; possible D gene TRBD1, 6 bases. CDR3 size: 16 residues. Germline-derived CDR1 and CDR2 are SGHTA and FQGNSA. V shed 5 bases and J shed 5 bases, with 21 bases lying between them. CDR3 sequence (DNA): TGTGCCAGCAGCATCCAACAGGGTAGGTTCGGGACTGAAGCTTTCTTT. It specifies CASSIQQGRFGTEAFF.

The J gene is TRBJ2-5, the V gene TRBV7-2, with 9 bases fitting TRBD1. Germline values: CDR1 SGHTA, CDR2 FQGNSA. V was pared by 5 bases and J by 3 bases, with 7 bases of the junction left unmatched. The CDR3 covers 15 residues. For the CDR3, the DNA is TGTGCCAGCAGCCAGGGGACAGGGAAAGAAGAGACCCAGTACTTC. Translated, it gives CASSQGTGKEETQYF. Looking up the rest from reference TRBV7-2 and TRBJ2-5 gives the full variable domain: GAGVSQSPSNKVTEKGKDVELRCDPISGHTALYWYRQSLGQGLEFLIYFQGNSAPDKSGLPSDRFSAERTGGSVSTLTIQRTQQEDSAVYLCASSQGTGKEETQYFGPGTRLLVL.

The chain joins TRBV14 to TRBJ1-4; D is uncertain. V was cut by 4 bases and J by 3 bases, with 21 bases left in between. Germline CDR1 and CDR2: SGHDN and FVKESK. The CDR3 extends over 18 amino acids. CDR3 in DNA: TGTGCCAGCAGCCGTGGGAGGGTAGGATCCGGGGCTAATGAAAAACTGTTTTTT. This encodes CASSRGRVGSGANEKLFF.

The chain joins TRBV11-3 to TRBJ2-5; D is possibly TRBD2 (5 bases). From germline, CDR1 is SGHNT and CDR2 YENEEA. Trimming pared 2 bases from V and 4 bases from J, leaving 11 bases between. The CDR3 contains 14 residues. In nucleotides, the CDR3 is TGTGCCAGCAGCTTATTCAGCGGTTCAGAGACCCAGTACTTC. Translating gives CASSLFSGSETQYF. The entire variable domain, with the rest obtained from reference TRBV11-3 and TRBJ2-5, is as follows: EAGVVQSPRYKIIEKKQPVAFWCNPISGHNTLYWYLQNLGQGPELLIRYENEEAVDDSQLPKDRFSAERLKGVDSTLKIQPAELGDSAVYLCASSLFSGSETQYFGPGTRLLVL.

This chain connects TRBV29-1 to TRBJ1-3; D is perhaps TRBD1 (5 bases). The CDR3 is 13 amino acids. The V gene's germline CDR1 is SQVTM and CDR2 ANQGSEA. V gave up 7 bases and J gave up 4 bases, with 14 bases separating them. The CDR3 sequence is CSARDFAGNTIYF. The CDR3 DNA sequence: TGCAGCGCTCGGGACTTCGCCGGAAACACCATATATTTT.